This T cell receptor (beta chain) was found in a study of intratumoral heterogeneity in liver cancer. As for the study more broadly: Across the full approximately 13-patient cohort, most patients were male and a median age of around 63 years was recorded. The overall cohort comprised approximately 74 multiregional samples from 14 HCC patients, with some 52 tumoral and 20 or so adjacent nontumoral regions. To investigate intratumor heterogeneity, the study integrated RNA-seq, DNA sequencing, TCR-seq and SNP array data drawn from multiple regions of hepatocellular carcinoma specimens. Findings and caveats that apply to the study as a whole: A relatively low patient number and under-sampled tumor-infiltrating lymphocyte representation were acknowledged by the authors as limitations.

TCR beta chain CDR3 regions were sequenced from genomic DNA using the immunoSEQ assay. Rearranged VDJ segments were amplified with primers that anneal to V and J segments. The authors' pipeline ran thus. The ImmunoSeq Analyzer software was used to calculate clonality and richness metrics. Fisher's exact test, supplemented by a beta-binomial method for added stringency, was applied to identify differentially abundant clones between regions. TCRdb obtained this table from immuneACCESS and retained in-frame rearrangements with V and J assigned. These tables miss some clones; where compared with another copy, unresolved V genes account for less than half of the shortfall, and the remainder is unexplained. From that table come the V and J calls and clone size; the DNA was used to work out D and trimming. The sample contains just over 20,000 clones, around 67% of them found a single time. The top ten clones comprise about a sixth of the sample.

The table lists this clone with a count of one. The clone's antigen remains unknown. No much larger clonotype is one base removed from it; base qualities were not supplied. The germline V gene encodes CDR1 GTSNPN and CDR2 SVGIG (reference sequence). From the cysteine up to the phenylalanine, the CDR3 has a length of 14 residues. Here the CDR3 DNA is all that survives: 42 bases in frame from base 1. V is cut back by 2 bases and J by 5 bases, with 4 bases in the junction unmatched. Every patient had early-stage hepatocellular carcinoma and received no therapy prior to surgical resection. The sampled areas showed no macroscopic signs of necrosis or hemorrhage. Multiple regions from two patients underwent TCR sequencing (ImmunoSeq). Each frozen resection tissue sample was taken at least 1 cm away from every other sample. Samples with the label N were taken from nontumoral liver tissue next to the tumor. Genomic DNA was extracted from bulk tissue using the DNeasy blood and tissue kit.

This sequence was found in a woman in her 70s with hepatocellular carcinoma. The sample consisted of tumor-adjacent normal tissue, taken before any cancer treatment. The chain joins TRBV30 to TRBJ2-4; 9 bases in the middle match TRBD1. CDR3 protein: CAWSIQGAQNIQYF. The DNA sequence follows: TGTGCCTGGAGTATACAGGGGGCGCAAAACATTCAGTACTTC. Where the CDR3 stops, the reference TRBV30 and TRBJ2-4 genes take over; the full variable domain is SQTIHQWPATLVQPVGSPLSLECTVEGTSNPNLYWYRQAAGRGLQLLFYSVGIGQISSEVPQNLSASRPQDRQFILSSKKLLLSDSGFYLCAWSIQGAQNIQYFGAGTRLSVL.